Listed here are 27 T cell receptor beta chains from one sample, sequenced in a study of CD8+CD57+ T cells in acquired aplastic anemia. Sequencing involved patients with CD8+CD57+ cell expansion previously shown by flow cytometry. Both TCR beta VDJ combination and CDR3 sequence profiling were carried out. Genomic DNA was the template for this profiling. TCRdb reanalysed the reads using MiXCR and keeps one entry per CDR3 protein. The data contain some 170,000 distinct CDR3 sequences, 71% of them singletons. Sequencing was done on a sample of sorted CD4+, CD8+, or CD8+CD57+ T cells (not recorded which) from PBMCs. These receptors were taken from a human donor with aplastic anemia.

Concerning this clonotype: Without the conserved terminal phenylalanine or tryptophan, this CDR3 likely stems from a read error. It is unclear where the CDR3 begins or ends on the DNA, so no DNA is shown, and the CDR3 is as TCRdb lists it. J is TRBJ2-5 and V is TRBV5-4; the table's D call of TRBD2 was not tested on the DNA. Germline-derived CDR1 and CDR2 are SGHNT and YYREEE (reference sequence). The CDR3 numbers 12 amino acids, ends counted. Here the CDR3 reads CASSLAEGTGTS.

In DNA, the CDR3 is TGCAGTGCTAGCTCCGGGACAGGGGAGGTCGAGCAGTACGTC. Translated: CSASSGTGEVEQYV. The chain combines TRBV20-1 with TRBJ2-7; 10 nucleotides match TRBD1. The CDR3 sequence is 14 residues long. V lost 3 bases to trimming and J lost 6 bases; unmatched junction nucleotides: 8. Germline loops: CDR1 DFQATT, CDR2 SNEGSKA (reference sequence).

The sample holds many counts of this clonotype. The rearrangement links TRBV7-9 to TRBJ2-1; 9 bases are shared with TRBD2. Trimming cost V 1 base and J 7 bases; bases outside gene matches: 11. This CDR3 is built from 17 residues. Germline CDR1 and CDR2: SEHNR and FQNEAQ (reference sequence). This CDR3 reads CASSLGGSGSLWNEQFF. The CDR3 DNA is TGTGCCAGCAGCTTAGGGGGTAGCGGGAGCCTTTGGAATGAGCAGTTCTTC.

The CDR3 coding sequence is TGTGCCAGCAGCCCACTGGCGGGGATGAGCACAGATACGCAGTATTTT. It is translated as CASSPLAGMSTDTQYF. The chain couples TRBV14 to TRBJ2-3; a weak D match, TRBD2 (6 bases). V gave up 4 bases and J gave up 0 bases, with 14 bases separating them. CDR1 SGHDN and CDR2 FVKESK come from the germline V gene. This CDR3 region has 16 residues.

This chain uses TRBV7-6 with TRBJ1-2; TRBD1 might be the D (6 bases). The CDR3 is 17 amino acids. CDR1 SGHVS and CDR2 FNYEAQ come from the germline V gene. V shed 5 bases and J shed 6 bases, with 25 bases lying between them. CDR3 sequence: CASSPTRWDTGRDGYTF. The DNA of the CDR3 is TGTGCCAGCAGCCCGACCAGATGGGATACAGGGAGGGATGGCTACACCTTC.

The genes are TRBV20-1 and TRBJ2-7, with TRBD1 matching 11 bases. CDR1 and CDR2 from the germline V gene are DFQATT and SNEGSKA (reference sequence). Trimming took 4 bases from V and 7 from J; bases not matched to a gene: 3. This CDR3 spans 12 amino acids. The CDR3 protein is CSAKDRGREQYF. As DNA, the CDR3 is TGCAGTGCTAAGGACAGGGGGCGGGAGCAGTACTTC.

The chain has TRBV11-1 and TRBJ2-7, with TRBD1 matching over 10 bases. Germline loops: CDR1 SGHAT, CDR2 FQDESV (reference sequence). Germline trimming cut 5 bases from V and 3 bases from J; bases unmatched to any gene: 4. The CDR3 length is 14 residues. The CDR3 DNA sequence: TGTGCCAGCAGCAGGAGGGACAGGGGCTACGAGCAGTACTTC. It translates to CASSRRDRGYEQYF. Supplemented by reference TRBV11-1 and TRBJ2-7, the full variable domain reads EAEVAQSPRYKITEKSQAVAFWCDPISGHATLYWYRQILGQGPELLVQFQDESVVDDSQLPKDRFSAERLKGVDSTLKIQPAELGDSAMYLCASSRRDRGYEQYFGPGTRLTVT.

In its sample, this clonotype was seen many times. The J gene is TRBJ2-2, the V gene TRBV6-4; the D is unclear. The CDR3 totals 13 residues. Trimming removed 4 bases from V and 3 bases from J, with 6 bases in between. CDR1 and CDR2 from the germline V gene are MRHNA and SNTAGT. Here the CDR3 reads CASSADDTGELFF. CDR3 nucleotides: TGTGCCAGCAGTGCGGACGACACCGGGGAGCTGTTTTTT.

This clonotype was seen a single time. The chain is built from TRBV7-3 and TRBJ1-6; D gene ambiguous. CDR1 is SGHTA and CDR2 is FQGTGA in the germline V gene. Trimming stripped 5 bases from V and 15 bases from J, with 20 bases between. The CDR3 loop spans 14 amino acids. The CDR3, as DNA: TGTGCCAGCAGCCCCGACCTCGACCCGGTTATCCTCCACTTT. Protein sequence: CASSPDLDPVILHF.

This clonotype was observed a few times. It may be a read error: a sequence one base away is much more abundant. The J gene is TRBJ2-7, the V gene TRBV20-1, with 10 bases fitting TRBD1. Germline CDR1 reads DFQATT; CDR2 reads SNEGSKA (reference sequence). This CDR3 region has 16 residues. Trimming took 4 bases from V and 5 from J; bases not matched to a gene: 14. The CDR3 here is CSATSMTGGLSHEQYF. The CDR3 region has the DNA TGCAGTGCTACATCCATGACAGGGGGCCTTAGTCACGAGCAGTACTTC.

V gene TRBV29-1 combines with J gene TRBJ2-3; D gene uncertain. CDR3 length: 13 amino acids. V lost 8 bases and J 5 bases, leaving 17 bases between the germline ends. CDR1 is SQVTM and CDR2 is ANQGSEA in the germline V gene. CDR3 DNA sequence: TGCAGCACCGGACCTCTTAAGATAGATACGCAGTATTTT. Translation gives CSTGPLKIDTQYF.

The chain employs TRBV7-6 and TRBJ2-1; 9 bases fit TRBD1. Unmatched junction bases numbered 9, after V lost 7 bases and J lost 8 bases. Germline values: CDR1 SGHVS, CDR2 FNYEAQ. CDR3 length equals 14 residues. The CDR3 loop reads CASNAGTGFDEQFF. The CDR3 DNA sequence: TGTGCCAGCAACGCAGGGACAGGGTTCGATGAGCAGTTCTTC.

V and J are TRBV7-6 and TRBJ2-1; 15 bases are shared with TRBD2. CDR1 is SGHVS, CDR2 FNYEAQ, per germline. The trim removed 2 bases at V and 9 bases at J, leaving 5 bases unmatched. The CDR3 has 16 amino acids. In DNA form, the CDR3 reads TGTGCCAGCAGCTTATGGACTAGCGGGGGGGCGGGTGAGCAGTTCTTC. Encoded protein: CASSLWTSGGAGEQFF.

This chain joins TRBV15 and TRBJ1-4; D remains ambiguous. Germline V gene sequence: CDR1 LNHNV, CDR2 YYDKDF (reference sequence). The V gene lost 5 bases and the J gene lost 0 bases, with 7 bases spanning the gap. This CDR3 comprises 14 residues. For the CDR3, the DNA is TGTGCCACCAGCCTAGGTGCAACTAATGAAAAACTGTTTTTT. This gives the protein CATSLGATNEKLFF. The variable domain in full, completed from reference TRBV15 and TRBJ1-4, reads DAMVIQNPRYQVTQFGKPVTLSCSQTLNHNVMYWYQQKSSQAPKLLFHYYDKDFNNEADTPDNFQSRRPNTSFCFLDIRSPGLGDTAMYLCATSLGATNEKLFFGSGTQLSVL.

The chain uses TRBV6-1 and TRBJ2-6; D call uncertain. Trimming removed 6 bases from V and 0 bases from J, with 15 bases in between. The CDR3 has 17 amino acids. Germline V CDR1 and CDR2: MNHNS, SASEGT. The CDR3 is CASSEKTEPSGANVLTF. The DNA of the CDR3 is TGTGCCAGCAGCGAGAAAACAGAGCCCTCTGGGGCCAACGTCCTGACTTTC.

This chain uses TRBV20-1 with TRBJ1-2; 7 bases map to TRBD1. The CDR3 runs to 14 residues. CDR1 and CDR2 (germline): DFQATT, SNEGSKA (reference sequence). Unmatched junction bases numbered 2, after V lost 0 bases and J lost 1 base. The CDR3 is CSARDPGGNYGYTF. CDR3 DNA: TGCAGTGCTAGAGATCCAGGGGGTAACTATGGCTACACCTTC.

The rearrangement uses TRBV20-1 and TRBJ2-7, with no clear D. Germline CDR1 and CDR2: DFQATT and SNEGSKA (reference sequence). The CDR3 has 14 amino acids. Trimming removed 3 bases at V and 4 bases at J, with 16 bases between. CDR3 region: CSASGWRIPYEQYF. The CDR3 DNA is TGCAGTGCTAGTGGTTGGCGGATTCCTTACGAGCAGTACTTC.

The rearrangement uses TRBV29-1 and TRBJ2-7; TRBD2 matches 8 bases. Germline values: CDR1 SQVTM, CDR2 ANQGSEA. This CDR3 is 10 amino acids long. V lost 7 bases, J lost 8 bases, and 4 bases stayed unmatched. The CDR3 loop reads CSGYSGKQYF. For the CDR3, the DNA is TGCAGCGGGTATAGCGGGAAGCAGTACTTC.

This clonotype turned up a few times. V is TRBV6-5 and J is TRBJ1-2, with D maybe TRBD1 (5 bases). Germline CDR1 and CDR2: MNHEY and SVGAGI. The CDR3 sequence is 12 residues long. The V end was cut by 10 bases, the J end by 4 bases, with 13 bases between. CDR3 protein: CAIEGDGYGYTF. CDR3 DNA sequence: TGTGCCATCGAAGGGGACGGCTATGGCTACACCTTC.

The CDR3 region is CSARTGLDTQYF. The CDR3 bases are TGCAGCGCCCGGACAGGTCTAGATACGCAGTATTTT. The chain recombines TRBV29-1 with TRBJ2-3; 7 nucleotides match TRBD1. The CDR3 has 12 amino acids. After removal of 7 bases from V and 5 bases from J, the junction contained 6 bases not matched to a gene. The germline V gene encodes CDR1 SQVTM and CDR2 ANQGSEA.

The gene calls are TRBV7-2 and TRBJ2-1; D uncertain. CDR3 length equals 16 residues. The V and J ends lost 3 bases and 6 bases respectively, with 18 bases between them. Germline V lookup: CDR1 SGHTA, CDR2 FQGNSA. DNA for the CDR3: TGTGCCAGCAGCTTTGGTGGGAAGAGGCGATCCAATGAGCAGTTCTTC. Protein: CASSFGGKRRSNEQFF.

The chain combines TRBV10-3 with TRBJ1-2, with D possibly TRBD1 on 5 matching bases. V lost 6 bases to trimming and J lost 10 bases, with 24 bases between them. CDR1 and CDR2 (germline): ENHRY, SYGVKD. This CDR3 comprises 15 residues. CDR3 sequence: CAISPTVGEFWNYTF. The CDR3 DNA follows: TGTGCCATCAGCCCCACGGTAGGGGAGTTTTGGAACTACACCTTC.

This clonotype showed up just a few times. The chain combines TRBV24-1 with TRBJ2-3; weak D call: TRBD2 (6 bases). CDR3 length: 15 residues. Germline CDR1 reads KGHDR; CDR2 reads SFDVKD. V lost 4 bases and J 3 bases, leaving 13 bases between the germline ends. CDR3 bases: TGTGCCACCAGTGACCCCGGGGGTACGACAGATACGCAGTATTTT. It translates to CATSDPGGTTDTQYF.

The chain combines TRBV9 with TRBJ2-3; 7 bases are shared with TRBD1. This CDR3 contains 15 residues. V lost 3 bases to trimming and J lost 0 bases; unmatched junction nucleotides: 4. Germline V gene lookup returns CDR1 SGDLS and CDR2 YYNGEE. CDR3: CASSERDSSTDTQYF. The CDR3 nucleotides read TGTGCCAGCAGCGAACGGGACAGTAGCACAGATACGCAGTATTTT.

Concerning this clonotype itself: The missing conserved phenylalanine or tryptophan at the end of this CDR3 makes a read error likely. The V and J genes are TRBV20-1 and TRBJ2-2, with D hard to call. V lost 3 bases and J lost 5, with 4 bases in between. Per germline, CDR1 DFQATT and CDR2 SNEGSKA (reference sequence). The CDR3 contains 11 residues. The CDR3 DNA sequence: TGCAGTGCTAGGAGGACCGGGGAGCTGTTTCTT. Translation: CSARRTGELFL.

The V gene is TRBV7-9, the J gene TRBJ2-7; TRBD1 aligns across 8 bases. Trimming cost V 4 bases and J 0 bases; bases outside gene matches: 8. This CDR3 has 16 amino acids. The germline gives CDR1 SEHNR, CDR2 FQNEAQ (reference sequence). The CDR3 loop is CASSSWGQASSYEQYF. CDR3 DNA sequence: TGTGCCAGCAGCTCATGGGGACAGGCCAGCTCCTACGAGCAGTACTTC.

V usage is TRBV9 and J usage is TRBJ2-7; 8 nucleotides match TRBD1. This CDR3 region has 14 residues. J lost 0 bases, V lost 5 bases, and 4 bases had no gene match. Germline V gene sequence: CDR1 SGDLS, CDR2 YYNGEE. In DNA form, the CDR3 reads TGTGCCAGCAGGCCAGGGGGCTACTCCTACGAGCAGTACTTC. It translates to CASRPGGYSYEQYF. The whole variable domain, remainder taken from reference TRBV9 and TRBJ2-7, is DSGVTQTPKHLITATGQRVTLRCSPRSGDLSVYWYQQSLDQGLQFLIQYYNGEERAKGNILERFSAQQFPDLHSELNLSSLELGDSALYFCASRPGGYSYEQYFGPGTRLTVT.